The clone carrying this T cell receptor beta chain was seen at least ten times. The source of the sample is a study of human T cells and chemical hapten exposure. Germline CDR1 is MNHNS and CDR2 is SASEGT. V gave up 7 bases and J gave up 1 base, with 23 bases separating them. The CDR3 totals 19 residues. TCRdb re-derived calls from the RACE reads in MiXCR, one entry per CDR3 protein. The sample contains 25,000 to 35,000 distinct CDR3 sequences, around 6% of which appear only once. The time point denotes: patch test 3, about 24 weeks after DPC sensitization. Treatment in this sample: therapeutic diphenylcyclopropenone sensitization with weekly scalp DPC.

The rearrangement links TRBV6-1 to TRBJ2-6; D is uncertain. The sample in question was whole blood, obtained in connection with sensitization to the hapten diphenylcyclopropenone (DPC). The sequence came from a man aged 25-45 years with alopecia areata. Some clones in this sample may be carry-over from other donors' samples. The CDR3 nucleotides read TGTGCCAGCACAGTGCTAGGCGGCTACATGGAGTCTGGGGCCAACGTCCTGACTTTC. Its protein product is CASTVLGGYMESGANVLTF.